This T cell receptor (beta chain) came from a study of cytomegalovirus exposure and HLA in healthy donors. Turning to this clone: Its antigen is still unknown.

The PCR employed 60 Vbeta primers together with 13 Jbeta primers. The repertoire was sequenced with immunoSEQ multiplex PCR; TCRdb's copy has only in-frame clones and lacks some. The repertoire holds about 180,000 clones, with almost 85% as singletons. Study results and limitations: An analysis done earlier found most TCR beta V segments productive about 87% or about 30% of the time. Trimming of TCR beta V- and J-genes showed a link, identified in a later analysis, to a missense DCLRE1C variant. Researchers counted around 150 TCR beta chains as cytomegalovirus-associated.

Healthy individuals who donated bone marrow served as the donors. The CDR3 extends over 12 amino acids. Germline V gene sequence: CDR1 ENHRY, CDR2 SYGVKD. The V end lost 5 bases, the J end lost 6 bases, and 9 bases lay between the germline ends. Sample: PBMCs. This TCR was sampled from a woman between 45 and 65 years old in good health and CMV-seronegative. The rearrangement uses TRBV10-3 and TRBJ2-3; D gene unclear. The CDR3 sequence is CAISTQWDTQYF. In nucleotides, the CDR3 is TGTGCCATCAGTACCCAGTGGGATACGCAGTATTTT.